The 12 T cell receptor beta chains presented below share a single source sample, sequenced in a study of blood T cell repertoires in COVID-19. The assay was immunoSEQ multiplex PCR, and TCRdb's table has in-frame clones only and misses some. The repertoire has tens of thousands of clones, roughly 84% of them found once; the top ten carry approximately 7.2%. The sequencing sample was made of peripheral blood. The source is a man in his fifties with active COVID-19.

This chain joins TRBV18 and TRBJ1-6; possible D gene TRBD1, 5 bases. This CDR3 is built from 16 residues. Germline loops: CDR1 KGHSH, CDR2 LQKENI. The V end lost 4 bases, the J end lost 0 bases, and 10 bases lay between the germline ends. CDR3 in amino acids: CASSLSDSSYNSPLHF. In DNA form, the CDR3 reads TGTGCCAGCTCACTGTCCGACAGCTCCTATAATTCACCCCTCCACTTT.

The chain couples TRBV19 to TRBJ1-1; no firm D call. The CDR3 has 13 residues. Trimming took off 8 bases at V and 5 bases at J, with 15 bases between the two ends. Germline V gene sequence: CDR1 LNHDA, CDR2 SQIVND (reference sequence). CDR3 in DNA: TGTGCCAGTCGTGACGGCCTAGGAACTGAAGCTTTCTTT. Its protein is CASRDGLGTEAFF.

V usage is TRBV6-1 and J usage is TRBJ2-6; a possible D gene is TRBD2 (5 bases). The CDR3 runs to 18 residues. Germline CDR1 MNHNS, CDR2 SASEGT. Trimming took 4 bases from V and 4 from J, leaving 20 bases between them. The CDR3 DNA reads TGTGCCAGCAGTGCTCCGGGAATTCTATCGACCGGGGCCAACGTCCTGACTTTC. It yields the protein CASSAPGILSTGANVLTF.

This clone appeared once. Here the CDR3 DNA reads TGTGCCAGCTCACCAGGACAGGGGGCCAGCAGCGGGGAGCTGTTTTTT. Amino acid sequence: CASSPGQGASSGELFF. The chain carries TRBV18 and TRBJ2-2, with 11 bases fitting TRBD1. The CDR3 covers 16 residues. V gave up 2 bases and J gave up 7 bases; unmatched junction bases: 6. Germline CDR1 and CDR2: KGHSH and LQKENI.

V and J are TRBV12-3 or TRBV12-4 and TRBJ1-2; D uncertain. The CDR3 consists of 12 residues. Trimming removed 6 bases from V and 6 bases from J, with 11 bases in between. The CDR3 is CASSPRLNGYTF. The CDR3 DNA reads as TGTGCCAGCAGCCCCAGGTTGAATGGCTACACCTTC.

The chain employs TRBV29-1 and TRBJ2-7, with TRBD2 matching 11 bases. J was trimmed by 6 bases and V by 1 base; bases with no gene match: 14. Germline CDR1 SQVTM, CDR2 ANQGSEA. The CDR3 runs 17 residues. The CDR3 reads CSVEAPFSTSGSIEQYV. Here the CDR3 DNA reads TGCAGCGTTGAAGCTCCCTTTTCTACTAGCGGGAGTATCGAGCAGTACGTC.

This clone was recorded once. The rearrangement links TRBV5-1 to TRBJ2-3; 8 bases line up with TRBD1. Trimming removed 4 bases from V and 1 base from J; junction bases left unmatched: 5. CDR1 is SGHRS, CDR2 YFSETQ, per germline. The CDR3 is 15 amino acids. This chain's CDR3 is CASSKGQEGTDTQYF. The DNA for the CDR3 is TGCGCCAGCAGCAAGGGACAGGAAGGCACAGATACGCAGTATTTT.

This clone has just a few counts. V gene TRBV10-1 combines with J gene TRBJ1-2; D not resolved. Germline CDR1 reads WNHNN; CDR2 reads SYGVQD (reference sequence). V dropped 6 bases and J dropped 5 bases, with 7 bases sitting between them. This CDR3 is built from 11 residues. CDR3 DNA sequence: TGCGCCAGCAGGAGATTTTATGGCTACACCTTC. This gives the protein CASRRFYGYTF.

The rearrangement links TRBV2 to TRBJ1-6, with D unclear. V was pared by 4 bases and J by 8 bases, with 12 bases between. CDR3 length: 14 residues. Germline CDR1 reads SNHLY; CDR2 reads FYNNEI. The CDR3 here is CASSGATQDSPLHF. The CDR3 DNA reads as TGTGCCAGCAGTGGAGCCACCCAGGATTCACCCCTCCACTTT.

This chain uses TRBV3-1 (or the pseudogene TRBV3-2) with TRBJ2-1; TRBD2 matches at 7 bases. In germline, CDR1 is LGHDT, CDR2 YNNKEL (reference sequence). This CDR3 is built from 15 residues. The junction had 3 bases not matched to a gene; V was cut back by 4 bases and J by 0 bases. In DNA form, the CDR3 reads TGTGCCAGCAGCCCTAGCGGAGGCTCCTACAATGAGCAGTTCTTC. Encoded protein: CASSPSGGSYNEQFF.

This clone was counted between two and nine times. The genes are TRBV10-1 and TRBJ1-3; D not certain. Trimming took 0 bases from V and 2 from J, leaving 8 bases between them. Germline V CDR1 and CDR2: WNHNN, SYGVQD (reference sequence). This CDR3 contains 15 residues. The CDR3 DNA reads as TGCGCCAGCAGTGAGTCAACAGCAACTGGAAACACCATATATTTT. This gives the protein CASSESTATGNTIYF.

This sequence joins TRBV7-9 and TRBJ2-3, with 8 nucleotides matching TRBD2. The CDR3 loop spans 14 amino acids. The ends lost 6 bases at V and 3 bases at J; junction bases unmatched: 5. CDR1 is SEHNR, CDR2 FQNEAQ, per germline (reference sequence). CDR3 nucleotides: TGTGCCAGCAGACCCCGGGGGGGGACAGATACGCAGTATTTT. It specifies CASRPRGGTDTQYF.